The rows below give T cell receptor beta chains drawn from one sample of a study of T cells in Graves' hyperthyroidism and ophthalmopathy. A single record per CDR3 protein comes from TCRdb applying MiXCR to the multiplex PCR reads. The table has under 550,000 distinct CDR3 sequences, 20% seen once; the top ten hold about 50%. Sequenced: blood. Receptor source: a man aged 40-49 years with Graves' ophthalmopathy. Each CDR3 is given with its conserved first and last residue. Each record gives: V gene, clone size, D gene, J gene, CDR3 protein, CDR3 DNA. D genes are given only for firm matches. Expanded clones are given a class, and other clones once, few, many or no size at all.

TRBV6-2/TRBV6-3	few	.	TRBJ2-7	CAGSLGVWGPAYEQYF	TGTGCCGGCAGTTTGGGGGTATGGGGCCCTGCCTACGAGCAGTACTTC
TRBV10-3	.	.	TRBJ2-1	CAISDGDFGQFF	TGTGCCATCAGTGATGGGGATTTTGGTCAGTTCTTC
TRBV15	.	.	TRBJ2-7	CATSENREILYEQYF	TGTGCCACCAGCGAGAACAGGGAAATACTCTACGAGCAGTACTTC
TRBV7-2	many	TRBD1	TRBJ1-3	CASSLTGSGNTIYF	TGTGCCAGCAGCTTGACAGGGTCTGGAAACACCATATATTTT
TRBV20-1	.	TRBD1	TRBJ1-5	CSAYASGQGGNQPQHF	TGCAGTGCTTATGCTTCGGGACAGGGAGGCAATCAGCCCCAGCATTTT
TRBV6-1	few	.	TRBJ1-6	CASSESGGINSPLHF	TGTGCCAGCAGTGAAAGTGGGGGCATAAATTCACCCCTCCACTTT
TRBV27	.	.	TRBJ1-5	CASGWTSNQPQHF	TGTGCCAGCGGTTGGACGAGCAATCAGCCCCAGCATTTT
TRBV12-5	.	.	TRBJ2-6	CASGLVLGGSGANVLTF	TGTGCTAGTGGTTTGGTACTTGGGGGTTCTGGGGCCAACGTCCTGACTTTC
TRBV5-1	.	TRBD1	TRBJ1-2	CASSQGTASNYGYTF	TGCGCCAGCAGCCAAGGGACAGCCAGTAACTATGGCTACACCTTC
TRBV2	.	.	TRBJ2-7	CASSESFYEQYF	TGTGCCAGCAGTGAAAGCTTCTACGAGCAGTACTTC
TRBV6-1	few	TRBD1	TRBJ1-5	CASSVGQGGNQPQHF	TGTGCCAGCAGCGTCGGACAGGGGGGCAATCAGCCCCAGCATTTT
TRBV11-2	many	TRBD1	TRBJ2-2	CASSLEPLLRGPWTGELFF	TGTGCCAGCAGCTTAGAACCCCTCTTGAGGGGGCCTTGGACCGGGGAGCTGTTTTTT
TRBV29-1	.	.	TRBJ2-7	CSALGEGGEQYF	TGCAGCGCCCTAGGGGAAGGAGGGGAGCAGTACTTC
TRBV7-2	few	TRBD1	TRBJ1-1	CASSPWTGRATEAFF	TGTGCCAGCAGCCCCTGGACAGGGAGGGCCACTGAAGCTTTCTTT
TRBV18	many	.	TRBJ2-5	CASSPGRIQETQYF	TGTGCCAGCTCACCTGGACGGATCCAAGAGACCCAGTACTTC
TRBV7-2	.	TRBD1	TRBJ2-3	CASSFGTGRSDTQYF	TGTGCCAGCAGCTTCGGGACAGGGAGGTCAGATACGCAGTATTTT
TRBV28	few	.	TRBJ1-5	CASHEGDQPQHF	TGTGCCAGCCATGAGGGCGACCAGCCCCAGCATTTT
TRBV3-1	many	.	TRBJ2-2	CASSRKPGGLANTGELFF	TGTGCCAGCAGCCGAAAACCTGGGGGGCTCGCGAACACCGGGGAGCTGTTTTTT
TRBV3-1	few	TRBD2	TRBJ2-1	CASSHYPTSGSHEQFF	TGTGCCAGCAGCCACTACCCGACTAGCGGGAGCCATGAGCAGTTCTTC
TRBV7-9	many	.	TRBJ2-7	CASSLEPPPYEQYF	TGTGCCAGCAGCTTAGAGCCGCCACCCTACGAGCAGTACTTC
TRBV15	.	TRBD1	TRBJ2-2	CATSAGGTGELFF	TGTGCCACCAGCGCAGGGGGCACCGGGGAGCTGTTTTTT
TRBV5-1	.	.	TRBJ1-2	CASSFAGGNYGYTF	TGCGCCAGCAGCTTCGCCGGTGGGAACTATGGCTACACCTTC
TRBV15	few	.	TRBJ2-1	CATSRVKGGGNEQFF	TGTGCCACCAGCAGAGTCAAGGGGGGCGGGAATGAGCAGTTCTTC
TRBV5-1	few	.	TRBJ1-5	CASRRSSNQPQHF	TGCGCCAGCAGGAGGAGCAGCAATCAGCCCCAGCATTTT
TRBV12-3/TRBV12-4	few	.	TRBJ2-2	CASSWDMAGSGELFF	TGTGCCAGCAGTTGGGACATGGCCGGGTCCGGGGAGCTGTTTTTT
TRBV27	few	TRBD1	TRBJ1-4	CASSQGQGAGKLFF	TGTGCCAGCAGCCAGGGACAGGGGGCCGGAAAACTGTTTTTT
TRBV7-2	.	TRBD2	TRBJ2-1	CASSLPTFGGRKNEQFF	TGTGCCAGCAGCTTACCCACTTTTGGCGGGAGAAAGAATGAGCAGTTCTTC
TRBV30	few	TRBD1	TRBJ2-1	CAWRGQGASEQFF	TGTGCCTGGAGGGGGCAGGGGGCAAGTGAGCAGTTCTTC
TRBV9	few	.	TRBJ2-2	CASSVRENTGELFF	TGTGCCAGCAGCGTCAGGGAGAACACCGGGGAGCTGTTTTTT
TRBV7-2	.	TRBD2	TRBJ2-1	CASSQGGFNYNEQFF	TGTGCCAGCAGCCAGGGAGGGTTTAACTACAATGAGCAGTTCTTC
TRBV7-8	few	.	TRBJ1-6	CASSPLGGNSPLHF	TGTGCCAGCAGCCCCTTGGGGGGAAATTCACCCCTCCACTTT
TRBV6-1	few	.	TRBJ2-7	CASQKTRDKNYEQYF	TGTGCCAGCCAGAAAACCCGGGACAAGAACTACGAGCAGTACTTC
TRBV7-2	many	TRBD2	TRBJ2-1	CASSLSGSVHNEQFF	TGTGCCAGCAGCCTTAGCGGGTCAGTTCACAATGAGCAGTTCTTC
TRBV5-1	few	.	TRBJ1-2	CASSLARDYGYTF	TGCGCCAGCAGTTTGGCCAGGGACTATGGCTACACCTTC
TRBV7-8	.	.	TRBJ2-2	CASSLGWTGELFF	TGTGCCAGCAGCTTGGGTTGGACCGGGGAGCTGTTTTTT
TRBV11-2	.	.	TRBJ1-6	CASSLEGVNSPLHF	TGTGCCAGCAGCTTGGAGGGGGTTAATTCACCCCTCCACTTT
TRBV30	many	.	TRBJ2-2	CAWTEVFGELFF	TGTGCCTGGACCGAGGTCTTCGGGGAGCTGTTTTTT
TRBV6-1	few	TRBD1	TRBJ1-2	CASRSDRVGYGYTF	TGTGCCAGCAGATCCGACAGGGTGGGGTATGGCTACACCTTC
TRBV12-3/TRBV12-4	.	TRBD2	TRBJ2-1	CASSYPGLAGGPVYNEQFF	TGTGCCAGCAGCTACCCGGGACTAGCGGGGGGGCCCGTCTACAATGAGCAGTTCTTC